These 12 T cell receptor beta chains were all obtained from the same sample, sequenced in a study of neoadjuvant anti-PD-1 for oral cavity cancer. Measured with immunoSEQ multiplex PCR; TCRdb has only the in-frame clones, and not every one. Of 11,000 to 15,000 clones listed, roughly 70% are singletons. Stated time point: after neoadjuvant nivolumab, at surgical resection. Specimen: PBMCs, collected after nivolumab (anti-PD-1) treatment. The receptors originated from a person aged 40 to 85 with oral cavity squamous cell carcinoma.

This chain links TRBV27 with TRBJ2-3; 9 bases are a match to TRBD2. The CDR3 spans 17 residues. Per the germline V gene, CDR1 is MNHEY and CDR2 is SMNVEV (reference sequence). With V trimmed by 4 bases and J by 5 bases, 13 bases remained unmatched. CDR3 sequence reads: CASSYTGGRASLDTQYF. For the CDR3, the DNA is TGTGCCAGCAGTTATACTGGCGGGAGGGCCTCGTTAGATACGCAGTATTTT.

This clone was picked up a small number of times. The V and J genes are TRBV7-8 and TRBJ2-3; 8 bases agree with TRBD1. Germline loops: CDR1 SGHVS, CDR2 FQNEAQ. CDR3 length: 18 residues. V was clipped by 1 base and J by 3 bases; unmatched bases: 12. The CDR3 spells CASSLGRWTRTGTDTQYF. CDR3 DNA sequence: TGTGCCAGCAGCTTAGGGCGGTGGACCAGGACAGGGACAGATACGCAGTATTTT.

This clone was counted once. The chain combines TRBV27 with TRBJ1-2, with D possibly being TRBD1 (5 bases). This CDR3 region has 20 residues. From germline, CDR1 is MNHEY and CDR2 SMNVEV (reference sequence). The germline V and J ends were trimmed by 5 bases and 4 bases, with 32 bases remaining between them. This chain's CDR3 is CASSPQQVFQGKRGTYGYTF. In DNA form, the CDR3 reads TGTGCCAGCAGTCCACAACAGGTCTTTCAGGGAAAAAGGGGAACCTATGGCTACACCTTC.

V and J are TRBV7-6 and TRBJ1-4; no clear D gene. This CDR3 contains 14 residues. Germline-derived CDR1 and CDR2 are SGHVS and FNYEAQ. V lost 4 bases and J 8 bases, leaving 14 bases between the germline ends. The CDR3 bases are TGTGCCAGCAGCTCCCGGAGTGGTGGGGAAAAACTGTTTTTT. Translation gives CASSSRSGGEKLFF.

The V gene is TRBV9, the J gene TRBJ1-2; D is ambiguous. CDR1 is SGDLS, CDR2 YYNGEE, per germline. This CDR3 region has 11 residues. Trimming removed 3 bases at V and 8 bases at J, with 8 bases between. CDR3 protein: CASSGGGGYTF. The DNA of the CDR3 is TGTGCCAGCAGCGGAGGTGGGGGCTACACCTTC.

The CDR3, as DNA: TGTGCCAGCAGCGCGCAGGGACGGGAAGAGGAGCAGTTCTTC. As protein: CASSAQGREEEQFF. V usage is TRBV7-3 and J usage is TRBJ2-1; D is tentatively TRBD1 or TRBD2 (5 bases each). The CDR3 extends over 14 amino acids. Trimming took 5 bases from V and 10 from J, leaving 18 bases between them. Germline lookup yields CDR1 SGHTA and CDR2 FQGTGA.

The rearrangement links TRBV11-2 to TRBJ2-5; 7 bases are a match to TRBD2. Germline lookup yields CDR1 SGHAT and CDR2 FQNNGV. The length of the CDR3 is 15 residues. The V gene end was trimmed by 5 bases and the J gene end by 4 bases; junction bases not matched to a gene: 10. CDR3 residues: CASSPPWRGIETQYF. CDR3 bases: TGTGCCAGCAGCCCCCCTTGGCGGGGGATAGAGACCCAGTACTTC.

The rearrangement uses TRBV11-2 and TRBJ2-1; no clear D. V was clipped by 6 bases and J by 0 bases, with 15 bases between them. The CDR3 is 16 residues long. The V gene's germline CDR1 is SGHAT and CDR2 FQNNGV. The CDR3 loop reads CASSSLSPSSYNEQFF. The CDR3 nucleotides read TGTGCCAGCAGTTCGCTCAGTCCGAGCTCCTACAATGAGCAGTTCTTC.

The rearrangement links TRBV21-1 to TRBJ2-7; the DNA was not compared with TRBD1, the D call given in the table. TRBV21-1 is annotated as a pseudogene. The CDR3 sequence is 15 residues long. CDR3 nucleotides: TGTGCCAGCAGCAAAGTCCGCAACAGCTCCTACGAGCAGTACTTC. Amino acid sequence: CASSKVRNSSYEQYF.

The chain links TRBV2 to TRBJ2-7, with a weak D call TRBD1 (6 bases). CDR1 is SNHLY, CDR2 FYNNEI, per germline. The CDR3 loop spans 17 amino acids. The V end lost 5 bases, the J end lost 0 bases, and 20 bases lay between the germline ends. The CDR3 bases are TGTGCCAGCAGTAGATCTCCGTCGACAGGCATCTCCTACGAGCAGTACTTC. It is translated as CASSRSPSTGISYEQYF.

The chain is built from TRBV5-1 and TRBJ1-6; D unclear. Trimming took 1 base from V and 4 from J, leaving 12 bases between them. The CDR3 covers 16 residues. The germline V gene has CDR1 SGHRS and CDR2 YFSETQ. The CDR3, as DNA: TGCGCCAGCAGCTTGAAGGTAATGAGGTATAATTCACCCCTCCACTTT. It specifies CASSLKVMRYNSPLHF.

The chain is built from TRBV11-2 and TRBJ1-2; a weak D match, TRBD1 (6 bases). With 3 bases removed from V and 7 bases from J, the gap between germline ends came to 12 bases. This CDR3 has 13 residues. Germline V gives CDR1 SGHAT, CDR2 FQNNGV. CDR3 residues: CASSFQGLGGYTF. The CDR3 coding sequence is TGTGCCAGCAGCTTCCAGGGGTTGGGTGGCTACACCTTC.